The rows below give T cell receptor beta chains drawn from one sample of a study of cytomegalovirus exposure and HLA in healthy donors. Generated by immunoSEQ multiplex PCR, the TCRdb table keeps only in-frame clones and is missing some. The sample shows some 190,000 clones, roughly 74% of them seen only once. The sequenced material came from PBMCs. Receptor source: a woman aged 25 to 39 in good health and CMV-seropositive. Both conserved end residues are part of each CDR3. The D gene is left open where the match is weak.

d_gene	v_gene	j_gene	CDR3aa
TRBD2	TRBV30	TRBJ2-7	CAWMREGYEQYF
NA	TRBV11-3	TRBJ2-1	CASSLSGSASEQFF
NA	TRBV7-9	TRBJ2-2	CASSLVGATDTGELFF
NA	TRBV28	TRBJ1-5	CASRVVWGQPQHF
NA	TRBV6-4	TRBJ2-3	CASSDSVGGPPDTQYF
NA	TRBV21-1	TRBJ2-7	CASTPLEWGGSYEQYF
TRBD1	TRBV30	TRBJ1-2	CAWSDRGREGYTF
NA	TRBV5-6	TRBJ2-5	CASSLEQALQETQYF
TRBD2	TRBV5-5	TRBJ2-1	CASTEGPQGLNEQFF
TRBD2	TRBV11-3	TRBJ2-1	CASSLGPSGRAGNEQFF
NA	TRBV5-1	TRBJ1-3	CASSLRGDTGNTIYF
NA	TRBV5-6	TRBJ2-5	CASSLDWNEQYF
NA	TRBV6-5	TRBJ1-2	CASRPRLSSDYGYTF
NA	TRBV10-3	TRBJ1-6	CAIAGDNSPLHF
NA	TRBV19	TRBJ1-2	CASYRAGYTF
NA	TRBV29-1	TRBJ2-7	CSVAELGFEQYF
NA	TRBV7-9	TRBJ2-1	CASSLHNTDNEQFF
NA	TRBV4-1	TRBJ1-3	CASSQGNLPAGNTIYF
NA	TRBV6-5	TRBJ1-5	CASSPLAGREPQHF
TRBD1	TRBV20-1	TRBJ1-1	CSAHRGTEAFF
NA	TRBV5-6	TRBJ2-7	CASGEVGAYEQYF
TRBD1	TRBV7-9	TRBJ1-4	CASSLQDREGEKLFF
TRBD1	TRBV28	TRBJ1-2	CASSSPPTRTGANGYTF
NA	TRBV7-9	TRBJ1-1	CASSLQSDGGGTEAFF
NA	TRBV20-1	TRBJ2-5	CSASRLGTQYF
NA	TRBV11-2	TRBJ2-7	CASSWRGSHSYEQYF
NA	TRBV5-1	TRBJ2-1	CASSLLSARSYNEQFF
NA	TRBV5-4	TRBJ2-7	CASSLIQGGMEQYF
NA	TRBV28	TRBJ2-2	CASSLWTVDGRNTGELFF
TRBD2	TRBV11-2	TRBJ2-3	CASSLSGGRTDTQYF
NA	TRBV18	TRBJ2-6	CASSPPASGRGSSGANVLTF
NA	TRBV6-6	TRBJ1-2	CASSYVAGGGNYGYTF